Listed here is a single TCR beta chain. The target antigen is unknown. The CDR3 runs 14 residues. Germline CDR1 and CDR2: LGHDT and YNNKEL (reference sequence). The germline V and J ends were trimmed by 0 bases and 5 bases, with 8 bases remaining between them. The data belong to a study of T cell responses to AZD1222 COVID-19 vaccine. This table comes from immunoSEQ multiplex PCR, and its TCRdb copy is limited to in-frame clones, with some not included. Of over 150,000 clones listed, more than 80% are singletons. General study results and limits: Possibly, clonal diversity was underestimated; donors were largely white British and included more females. Targeting of unmutated variant regions was reportedly seen in nearly half of spike-specific TCRs.

The TCR originated in an adult in good health. Here the sequenced sample was peripheral blood, taken on day 0 of AZD1222 vaccination. The chain recombines TRBV3-1 (or the pseudogene TRBV3-2) with TRBJ1-3; D is uncertain. The CDR3 DNA reads TGTGCCAGCAGCCAAGACCCCGGGAGAAACACCATATATTTT. Translated, it gives CASSQDPGRNTIYF.